Detailed here is one T cell receptor (beta chain). This record belongs to a study of T cell changes during pregnancy in multiple sclerosis. TCRdb keeps only in-frame clones here, not all; method: immunoSEQ multiplex PCR. The sample shows 55,000 to 65,000 clones, more than 90% of them seen only once. The CDR3 spans 15 residues. Germline V gives CDR1 SGHRS, CDR2 YFSETQ. The V and J ends lost 4 bases and 0 bases respectively, with 13 bases between them. The source of this sequence is a female donor in good health, enrolled as a control in a pregnancy study. The specimen comprised peripheral blood, sampled in the first trimester of pregnancy. The chain uses TRBV5-1 and TRBJ1-1, with TRBD1 as a possible D gene (6 bases). The CDR3 reads CASSLGGQLNTEAFF. The DNA for the CDR3 is TGCGCCAGCAGCCTCGGAGGACAGCTGAACACTGAAGCTTTCTTT.